This TCR beta chain was captured by sequencing in a study of B cell selection in AIRE deficiency. CDR1 SGHRS and CDR2 YFSETQ come from the germline V gene. The CDR3 totals 13 residues. V lost 0 bases to trimming and J lost 4 bases, with 7 bases between them. Generated by immunoSEQ multiplex PCR, the TCRdb table keeps only in-frame clones and is missing some. Altogether about 23,000 clones are present, 95% to 98% being singletons, with the ten largest covering 0.17%. Sorting defined conventional CD4 T cells as CD4+CD127+. The chain carries TRBV5-1 and TRBJ1-2; no clear D gene. This TCR derives from a human donor with AIRE deficiency. Material: conventional CD4+ T cells sorted from PBMCs. This CDR3 is CASSLDGSYGYTF. In DNA form, the CDR3 reads TGCGCCAGCAGCTTGGACGGAAGCTATGGCTACACCTTC.